One sample yielded the 32 T cell receptor beta chains listed below, sequenced in a study of vaccination effects on CD4 cells after COVID-19. Prior to sequencing, the ViraFEST assay stimulated PBMC with viral peptide pools, which expanded the antigen-specific CD4+ T cells. Subsequent to roughly 9 days of culture, CD4+ T cells were isolated. The participants, recipients of two vaccine doses, got either BNT162b2 or mRNA-1273. Their target antigens are unknown. Sequenced by immunoSEQ multiplex PCR; TCRdb stores in-frame clones only, minus some. Found here are approximately 70,000 clones, about 81% of them singletons; the top ten hold approximately 1.3%. The sample was CD4+ T cells from PBMCs cultured with HCoV-229E spike peptides, taken after COVID-19 vaccination. The receptors originated from a human donor who received a COVID-19 vaccine.

The chain has TRBV27 and TRBJ1-6; possibly TRBD1 for D (6 bases). The germline CDR1 and CDR2 sequences are MNHEY and SMNVEV (reference sequence). Trimming removed 5 bases from V and 10 bases from J, with 12 bases in between. This CDR3 contains 13 residues. The CDR3 spells CASSPRTESPLHF. CDR3 DNA sequence: TGTGCCAGCAGTCCGAGGACAGAATCACCCCTCCACTTT.

V gene TRBV15 combines with J gene TRBJ2-5; 8 nucleotides line up with TRBD1. The CDR3 length is 16 residues. V trimming: 5 bases; J trimming: 3 bases; junction bases outside the gene matches: 11. The V gene's germline CDR1 is LNHNV and CDR2 YYDKDF (reference sequence). The CDR3 is CATSGPRTGGEETQYF. The CDR3 DNA sequence: TGTGCCACCAGCGGACCTAGAACAGGGGGTGAAGAGACCCAGTACTTC.

The chain recombines TRBV2 with TRBJ1-5, with 7 positions matching TRBD1. Germline-derived CDR1 and CDR2 are SNHLY and FYNNEI. This CDR3 has 16 amino acids. V shed 6 bases, J shed 6 bases, and the junction held 14 bases outside the gene matches. The CDR3 region has the DNA TGTGCCAGCAGCATCACTCAAAGAGGGGGCGGTCAGCCCCAGCATTTT. As protein: CASSITQRGGGQPQHF.

This clone was seen once. V is TRBV6-5 and J is TRBJ2-7; no reliable D call. V was pared by 6 bases and J by 2 bases, with 11 bases between. The CDR3 covers 13 residues. Germline assignment: CDR1 MNHEY and CDR2 SVGAGI. The CDR3 sequence is CASRSDTTYEQYV. The CDR3 bases are TGTGCCAGCAGGTCCGACACCACCTACGAGCAGTACGTC.

The count of this clone is one. The gene calls are TRBV6-1 and TRBJ2-3; no clear D gene. CDR3 length: 13 amino acids. The germline V gene encodes CDR1 MNHNS and CDR2 SASEGT. The germline V and J ends were trimmed by 2 bases and 6 bases, with 9 bases remaining between them. The CDR3 region is CASSEWVFDTQYF. The CDR3 DNA sequence: TGTGCCAGCAGTGAATGGGTATTCGATACGCAGTATTTT.

The rearrangement links TRBV10-2 to TRBJ1-1, with 7 bases identical to TRBD1. The germline V gene has CDR1 WSHSY and CDR2 SAAADI. This CDR3 is built from 13 residues. The ends lost 8 bases at V and 7 bases at J; junction bases unmatched: 10. This CDR3 is CASGLTGVFEAFF. Here the CDR3 DNA reads TGCGCCAGCGGTCTTACAGGGGTGTTTGAAGCTTTCTTT.

CDR3: CSGGGGGTNEKLFF. CDR3 sequence (DNA): TGCAGCGGGGGGGGCGGCGGAACTAATGAAAAACTGTTTTTT. The V and J genes are TRBV29-1 and TRBJ1-4, with D perhaps matching TRBD1 (6 bases). The germline V gene encodes CDR1 SQVTM and CDR2 ANQGSEA. V was pared by 7 bases and J by 1 base, with 13 bases between. The CDR3 spans 14 residues.

The gene calls are TRBV19 and TRBJ1-1; 7 nucleotides align to TRBD1. Per germline, CDR1 LNHDA and CDR2 SQIVND (reference sequence). The CDR3 sequence is 12 residues long. Trimming at V came to 10 bases and at J to 4 bases, leaving 6 bases not matched to a gene. The CDR3 DNA reads TGTGCCATTTCATCAGGGGGCACTGAAGCTTTCTTT. It is translated as CAISSGGTEAFF.

The chain links TRBV24-1 to TRBJ2-1; D remains ambiguous. The CDR3 is 14 amino acids. The V and J ends lost 5 bases and 5 bases respectively, with 12 bases between them. Germline V CDR1 and CDR2: KGHDR, SFDVKD. For the CDR3, the DNA is TGTGCCACCAGTGCGGACGGATACGACAATGAGCAGTTCTTC. Amino acid sequence: CATSADGYDNEQFF.

The rearrangement links TRBV25-1 to TRBJ1-2; TRBD1 might be the D (5 bases). The CDR3 runs 12 residues. V was pared by 6 bases and J by 8 bases, with 13 bases between. Germline V gene lookup returns CDR1 MGHDK and CDR2 SYGVNS. The CDR3 DNA reads TGTGCCAGCAGAGACCTACAGGCAGGCTACACCTTC. It yields the protein CASRDLQAGYTF.

The rearrangement links TRBV5-5 to TRBJ2-3; D uncertain. CDR1 is SGHKS and CDR2 is YYEKEE in the germline V gene (reference sequence). The CDR3 covers 13 residues. The V and J ends lost 4 bases and 3 bases respectively, with 9 bases between them. CDR3 nucleotide sequence: TGTGCCAGCAGCGATTTGGGAACAGATACGCAGTATTTT. Translation: CASSDLGTDTQYF. Together with reference TRBV5-5 and TRBJ2-3, the CDR3 gives the full variable domain: DAGVTQSPTHLIKTRGQQVTLRCSPISGHKSVSWYQQVLGQGPQFIFQYYEKEERGRGNFPDRFSARQFPNYSSELNVNALLLGDSALYLCASSDLGTDTQYFGPGTRLTVL.

The V call is TRBV18, the J call TRBJ2-5; tentative D call: TRBD2 (5 bases). The V gene's germline CDR1 is KGHSH and CDR2 LQKENI. The CDR3 sequence is 12 residues long. V was trimmed by 3 bases and J by 4 bases, leaving 6 bases between them. CDR3 in amino acids: CASSPGVETQYF. CDR3 nucleotides: TGTGCCAGCTCACCGGGAGTAGAGACCCAGTACTTC.

The chain has TRBV5-1 and TRBJ2-3; TRBD1 matches at 7 bases. The junction had 5 bases not matched to a gene; V was cut back by 0 bases and J by 7 bases. This CDR3 has 14 residues. Germline V gene data show CDR1 as SGHRS and CDR2 as YFSETQ. The CDR3 region has the DNA TGCGCCAGCAGCTTGGCGTCGGGACAGAATACGCAGTATTTT. Its translation: CASSLASGQNTQYF.

The V call is TRBV27, the J call TRBJ2-2; TRBD2 is a possible D gene (6 bases). With 7 bases removed from V and 3 bases from J, the gap between germline ends came to 9 bases. The CDR3 sequence is 13 residues long. Looked up from germline, CDR1 is MNHEY and CDR2 is SMNVEV (reference sequence). The CDR3 sequence: CASTRGDTGELFF. The CDR3 region has the DNA TGTGCCAGCACCCGCGGGGACACCGGGGAGCTGTTTTTT.

This chain uses TRBV9 with TRBJ1-5, with 10 bases identical to TRBD1. This CDR3 comprises 14 residues. Germline V gene lookup returns CDR1 SGDLS and CDR2 YYNGEE. V trimming: 3 bases; J trimming: 7 bases; junction bases outside the gene matches: 4. CDR3 DNA sequence: TGTGCCAGCAGCGGACAGGGGGCCTGGCAGCCCCAGCATTTT. It translates to CASSGQGAWQPQHF.

V is TRBV19 and J is TRBJ2-2; TRBD2 is a possible D gene (6 bases). CDR3 size: 14 residues. The germline V and J ends were trimmed by 7 bases and 8 bases, with 17 bases remaining between them. The germline CDR1 and CDR2 sequences are LNHDA and SQIVND (reference sequence). This CDR3 reads CASTTGLRNGELFF. DNA for the CDR3: TGTGCCAGTACCACGGGACTTCGGAATGGGGAGCTGTTTTTT.

As to this clone: In the same sample, other DNA sequences code for this CDR3. The rearrangement joins TRBV5-1 to TRBJ1-2; D is unclear. V was trimmed by 0 bases and J by 3 bases, leaving 9 bases between them. The germline V gene encodes CDR1 SGHRS and CDR2 YFSETQ. The CDR3 length is 14 residues. The DNA of the CDR3 is TGCGCCAGCAGCTTGGCCGGAGGAGACTATGGCTACACCTTC. This encodes CASSLAGGDYGYTF. The complete variable domain, with remaining parts taken from reference TRBV5-1 and TRBJ1-2, reads KAGVTQTPRYLIKTRGQQVTLSCSPISGHRSVSWYQQTPGQGLQFLFEYFSETQRNKGNFPGRFSGRQFSNSRSEMNVSTLELGDSALYLCASSLAGGDYGYTFGSGTRLTVV.

The chain is built from TRBV23-1 and TRBJ2-5, with 11 bases identical to TRBD1. TRBV23-1 is assigned to the ORF class and has an uncertain function. V trimming: 6 bases; J trimming: 5 bases; junction bases outside the gene matches: 8. CDR3 size: 15 residues. Here the CDR3 DNA reads TGCGCCAGCAGCCGGGACAGGGGGTTTTGGGAGACCCAGTACTTC. As protein: CASSRDRGFWETQYF.

This chain uses TRBV28 with TRBJ1-1; unclear D gene. The V and J ends lost 6 bases and 2 bases respectively, with 16 bases between them. The length of the CDR3 is 15 residues. Germline V gene sequence: CDR1 MDHEN, CDR2 SYDVKM. CDR3 in amino acids: CASRGRRIINTEAFF. CDR3 nucleotide sequence: TGTGCCAGCAGAGGTAGACGGATTATCAACACTGAAGCTTTCTTT.

As concerns this clone: A clone one base away is much larger, so this may be a read error. The chain employs TRBV7-2 and TRBJ1-2, with D hard to call. The CDR3 has 11 amino acids. V was trimmed by 1 base and J by 5 bases, leaving 2 bases between them. In germline, CDR1 is SGHTA, CDR2 FQGNSA. The CDR3 DNA sequence: TGTGCCAGCAGCTTAGTGTATGGCTACACCTTC. The encoded protein is CASSLVYGYTF.

The chain links TRBV18 to TRBJ1-5; D remains unclear. This CDR3 contains 12 residues. V shed 5 bases and J shed 1 base, with 3 bases lying between them. The germline V gene has CDR1 KGHSH and CDR2 LQKENI. The CDR3 bases are TGTGCCAGCTCAAACAGCAATCAGCCCCAGCATTTT. Translated, it gives CASSNSNQPQHF.

The V call is TRBV30, the J call TRBJ1-2; D is unclear. Germline V gene sequence: CDR1 GTSNPN, CDR2 SVGIG (reference sequence). V was pared by 4 bases and J by 0 bases, with 9 bases between. The CDR3 is 13 amino acids. The CDR3, as DNA: TGTGCCTGGAAAAGGAATCCTAACTATGGCTACACCTTC. The encoded protein is CAWKRNPNYGYTF.

The rearrangement uses TRBV3-1 (or the pseudogene TRBV3-2) and TRBJ2-5, with a weak D call TRBD1 (7 bases). Trimming took off 4 bases at V and 3 bases at J, with 15 bases between the two ends. The CDR3 covers 15 residues. Germline V gives CDR1 LGHDT, CDR2 YNNKEL (reference sequence). Written as DNA, the CDR3 is TGTGCCAGCAGCCCAGGGGGGCAGTCGGAAGAGACCCAGTACTTC. Protein product: CASSPGGQSEETQYF.

This chain connects TRBV5-1 to TRBJ1-5; D is possibly TRBD1 (6 bases). The CDR3 runs 15 residues. V was shortened by 0 bases and J by 2 bases, with 9 bases between the two germline ends. From germline, CDR1 is SGHRS and CDR2 YFSETQ. Here the CDR3 DNA reads TGCGCCAGCAGCTTGGTTCCAGGGGGCAATCAGCCCCAGCATTTT. It translates to CASSLVPGGNQPQHF.

V usage is TRBV2 and J usage is TRBJ2-7, with D possibly being TRBD2 (6 bases). Trimming took 7 bases from V and 2 from J, leaving 12 bases between them. Germline CDR1 and CDR2: SNHLY and FYNNEI. The CDR3 has 13 amino acids. CDR3 protein: CASMSSGAYEQYV. CDR3 sequence (DNA): TGTGCCAGCATGAGTTCGGGGGCCTACGAGCAGTACGTC.

The rearrangement joins TRBV2 to TRBJ2-2; D gene ambiguous. Germline V lookup: CDR1 SNHLY, CDR2 FYNNEI. V lost 2 bases to trimming and J lost 1 base, with 2 bases between them. The CDR3 is 13 amino acids. In DNA, the CDR3 is TGTGCCAGCAGTGAACAGAACACCGGGGAGCTGTTTTTT. Its translation: CASSEQNTGELFF.

The chain couples TRBV6-5 to TRBJ2-7, with D unresolved. The CDR3 length is 14 residues. V lost 8 bases, J lost 2 bases, and 16 bases lay in between. Germline CDR1 and CDR2: MNHEY and SVGAGI. CDR3 nucleotides: TGTGCCAGCGTAAGGGCAGATGGTGCCTACGAGCAGTACGTC. This sequence encodes CASVRADGAYEQYV.

V usage is TRBV19 and J usage is TRBJ1-3; D gene uncertain. V lost 4 bases to trimming and J lost 4 bases, with 11 bases between them. Germline lookup yields CDR1 LNHDA and CDR2 SQIVND (reference sequence). The CDR3 contains 14 residues. DNA for the CDR3: TGTGCCAGTAGTAGGGCAGCTCTCGGAAACACCATATATTTT. The encoded protein is CASSRAALGNTIYF.

The V gene is TRBV11-2, the J gene TRBJ2-5; unclear D gene. This CDR3 spans 12 amino acids. Germline V CDR1 and CDR2: SGHAT, FQNNGV. Trimming shortened V by 6 bases and J by 4 bases, and 9 bases separated the two germline ends. CDR3 region: CASSQVGETQYF. The CDR3 region has the DNA TGTGCCAGCAGTCAAGTTGGAGAGACCCAGTACTTC.

This chain uses TRBV7-3 with TRBJ2-1; D possibly corresponds to TRBD2 (6 bases). V lost 4 bases to trimming and J lost 9 bases, with 19 bases between them. This CDR3 has 15 amino acids. The germline gives CDR1 SGHTA, CDR2 FQGTGA. This chain's CDR3 is CASSSNGLTGGEQFF. CDR3 bases: TGTGCCAGCAGCTCGAACGGCCTCACCGGGGGTGAGCAGTTCTTC.

V usage is TRBV2 and J usage is TRBJ1-2; 9 bases fit TRBD1. The trim removed 5 bases at V and 4 bases at J, leaving 8 bases unmatched. Germline CDR1 is SNHLY and CDR2 is FYNNEI. This CDR3 has 15 amino acids. The CDR3 DNA reads TGTGCCAGCAGTAGGACAGGGGAAAACAGCTATGGCTACACCTTC. This encodes CASSRTGENSYGYTF.

CDR3 bases: TGTGCCAGTAGTATCCCCGGGGATAGCAATCAGCCCCAGCATTTT. It is translated as CASSIPGDSNQPQHF. V is TRBV19 and J is TRBJ1-5; unclear D gene. Trimming stripped 3 bases from V and 0 bases from J, with 9 bases between. CDR3 size: 15 residues. Germline-derived CDR1 and CDR2 are LNHDA and SQIVND (reference sequence).